This T cell receptor beta chain was recorded in a study of shared clonotypes between healthy human individuals. This CDR3 is 15 amino acids long. The germline CDR1 and CDR2 sequences are SGDLS and YYNGEE. The V end lost 0 bases, the J end lost 4 bases, and 14 bases lay between the germline ends. The authors distributed each subset's genomic DNA evenly over several immunoSEQ plates. Each sorted subset replicate got 200 ng genomic DNA, roughly 30,000 genomes. Data came from immunoSEQ multiplex PCR; TCRdb stores just in-frame clones and leaves some out. Of roughly 2.6 million clones in the sample, about 92% are singletons; the top ten hold 0.13% to 0.15%.

V is TRBV9 and J is TRBJ2-7; D is unclear. Material for sequencing was naive CD4+ T cells sorted from blood. Subset here: CD45RA+ positively selected. The receptor comes from a man between 18 and 29 years old in good health. The CDR3 loop is CASSVGTDGPYEQYF. The CDR3, as DNA: TGTGCCAGCAGCGTAGGGACGGACGGACCTTACGAGCAGTACTTC.